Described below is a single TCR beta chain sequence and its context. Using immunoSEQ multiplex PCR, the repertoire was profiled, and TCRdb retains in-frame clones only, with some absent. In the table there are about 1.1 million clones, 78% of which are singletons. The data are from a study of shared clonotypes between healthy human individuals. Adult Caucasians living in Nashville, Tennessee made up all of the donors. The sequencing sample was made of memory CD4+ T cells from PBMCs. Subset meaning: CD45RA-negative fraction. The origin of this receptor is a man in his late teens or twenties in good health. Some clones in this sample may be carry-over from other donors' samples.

CDR3 amino acids: CASSMANSINLPDEQYF. In DNA form, the CDR3 reads TGTGCCAGTAGTATGGCGAACAGCATAAACCTCCCCGACGAGCAGTACTTC. The chain uses TRBV19 and TRBJ2-7; D unresolved. V lost 3 bases, J lost 5 bases, and 23 bases lay in between. The germline CDR1 and CDR2 sequences are LNHDA and SQIVND (reference sequence). This CDR3 has 17 amino acids.